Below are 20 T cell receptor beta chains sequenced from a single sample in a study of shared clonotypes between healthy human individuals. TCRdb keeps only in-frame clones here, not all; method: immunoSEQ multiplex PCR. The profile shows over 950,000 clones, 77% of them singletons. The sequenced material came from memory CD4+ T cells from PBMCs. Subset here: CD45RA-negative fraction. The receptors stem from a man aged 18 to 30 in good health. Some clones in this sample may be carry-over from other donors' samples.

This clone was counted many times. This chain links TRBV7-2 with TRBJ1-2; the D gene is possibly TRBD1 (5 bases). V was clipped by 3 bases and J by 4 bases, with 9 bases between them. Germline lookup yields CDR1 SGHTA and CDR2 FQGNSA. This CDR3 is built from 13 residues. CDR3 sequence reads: CASSFQGAYGYTF. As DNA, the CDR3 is TGTGCCAGCAGCTTCCAGGGCGCCTATGGCTACACCTTC.

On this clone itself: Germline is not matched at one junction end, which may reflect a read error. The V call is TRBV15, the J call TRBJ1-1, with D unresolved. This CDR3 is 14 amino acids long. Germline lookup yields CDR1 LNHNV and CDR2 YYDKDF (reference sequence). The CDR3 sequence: CATSRGGGNTDASF. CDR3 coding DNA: TGTGCCACCAGCAGAGGCGGAGGGAACACTGATGCTTCCTTT. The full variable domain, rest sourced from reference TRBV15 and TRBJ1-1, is DAMVIQNPRYQVTQFGKPVTLSCSQTLNHNVMYWYQQKSSQAPKLLFHYYDKDFNNEADTPDNFQSRRPNTSFCFLDIRSPGLGDTAMYLCATSRGGGNTDASFGQGTRLTVV.

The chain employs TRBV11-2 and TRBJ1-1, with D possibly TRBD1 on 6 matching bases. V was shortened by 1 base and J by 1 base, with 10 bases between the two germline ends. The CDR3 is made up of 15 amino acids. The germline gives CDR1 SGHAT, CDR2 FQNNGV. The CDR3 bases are TGTGCCAGCAGCTTAGTTCGACAGGAGAACACTGAAGCTTTCTTT. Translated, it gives CASSLVRQENTEAFF.

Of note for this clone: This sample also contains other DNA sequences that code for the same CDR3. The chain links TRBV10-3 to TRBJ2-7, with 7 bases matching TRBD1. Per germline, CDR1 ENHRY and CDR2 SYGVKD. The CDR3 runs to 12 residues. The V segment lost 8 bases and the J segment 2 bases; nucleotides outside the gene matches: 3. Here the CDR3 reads CAISRGTYEQYF. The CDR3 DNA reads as TGTGCCATCTCCAGGGGGACCTACGAGCAGTACTTC.

CDR3: CASSLGVRSSTDTQYF. In DNA, the CDR3 is TGTGCCAGCAGCTTAGGGGTTCGCTCTTCCACAGATACGCAGTATTTT. The V and J genes are TRBV7-2 and TRBJ2-3; D is ambiguous. This CDR3 is built from 16 residues. Germline CDR1 is SGHTA and CDR2 is FQGNSA. The V and J ends lost 1 base and 2 bases respectively, with 13 bases between them.

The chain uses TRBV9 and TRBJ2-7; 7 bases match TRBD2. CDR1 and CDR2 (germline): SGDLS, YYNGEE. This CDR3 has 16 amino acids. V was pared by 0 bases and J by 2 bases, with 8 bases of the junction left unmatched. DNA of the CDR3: TGTGCCAGCAGCGTAGCGGGGGGTGCTCTCCCCTACGAGCAGTACTTC. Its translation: CASSVAGGALPYEQYF.

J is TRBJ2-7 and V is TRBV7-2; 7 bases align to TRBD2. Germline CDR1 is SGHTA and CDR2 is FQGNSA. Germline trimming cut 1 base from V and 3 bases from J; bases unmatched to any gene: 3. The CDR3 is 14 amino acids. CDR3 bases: TGTGCCAGCAGCTTAGAACTAGCGAACTACGAGCAGTACTTC. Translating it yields CASSLELANYEQYF. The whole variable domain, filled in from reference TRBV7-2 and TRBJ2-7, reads GAGVSQSPSNKVTEKGKDVELRCDPISGHTALYWYRQSLGQGLEFLIYFQGNSAPDKSGLPSDRFSAERTGGSVSTLTIQRTQQEDSAVYLCASSLELANYEQYFGPGTRLTVT.

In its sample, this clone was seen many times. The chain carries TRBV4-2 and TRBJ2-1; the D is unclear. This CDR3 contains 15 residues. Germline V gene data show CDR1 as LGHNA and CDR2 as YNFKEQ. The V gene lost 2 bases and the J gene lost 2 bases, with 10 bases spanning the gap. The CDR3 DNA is TGTGCCAGCAGCCAATCCCTAGAGCCCTACAATGAGCAGTTCTTC. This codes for CASSQSLEPYNEQFF.

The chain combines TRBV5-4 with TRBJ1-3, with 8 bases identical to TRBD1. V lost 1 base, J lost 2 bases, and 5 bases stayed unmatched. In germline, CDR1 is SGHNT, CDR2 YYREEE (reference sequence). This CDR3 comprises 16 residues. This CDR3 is CASSLQGAGAGNTIYF. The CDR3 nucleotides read TGTGCCAGCAGCTTGCAGGGGGCAGGGGCTGGAAACACCATATATTTT. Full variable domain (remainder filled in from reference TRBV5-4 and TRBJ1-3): ETGVTQSPTHLIKTRGQQVTLRCSSQSGHNTVSWYQQALGQGPQFIFQYYREEENGRGNFPPRFSGLQFPNYSSELNVNALELDDSALYLCASSLQGAGAGNTIYFGEGSWLTVV.

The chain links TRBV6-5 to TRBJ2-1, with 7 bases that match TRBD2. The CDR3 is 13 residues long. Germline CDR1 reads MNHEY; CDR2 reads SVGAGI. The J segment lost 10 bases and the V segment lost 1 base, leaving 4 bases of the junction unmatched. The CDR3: CASSYLGRDEQFF. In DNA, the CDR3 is TGTGCCAGCAGTTACTTGGGGAGGGACGAGCAGTTCTTC.

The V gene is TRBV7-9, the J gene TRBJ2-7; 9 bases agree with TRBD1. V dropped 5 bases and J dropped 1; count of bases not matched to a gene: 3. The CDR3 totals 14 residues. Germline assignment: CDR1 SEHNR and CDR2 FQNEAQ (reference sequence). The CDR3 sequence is CASSQTGGSYEQYF. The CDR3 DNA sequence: TGTGCCAGCAGCCAGACAGGGGGGTCCTACGAGCAGTACTTC.

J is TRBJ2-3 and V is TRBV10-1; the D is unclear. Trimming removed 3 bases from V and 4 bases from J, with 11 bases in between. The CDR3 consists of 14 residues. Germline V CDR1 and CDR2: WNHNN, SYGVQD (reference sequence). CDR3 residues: CASSDLAIADTQYF. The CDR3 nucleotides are TGCGCCAGCAGTGACTTAGCAATAGCAGATACGCAGTATTTT.

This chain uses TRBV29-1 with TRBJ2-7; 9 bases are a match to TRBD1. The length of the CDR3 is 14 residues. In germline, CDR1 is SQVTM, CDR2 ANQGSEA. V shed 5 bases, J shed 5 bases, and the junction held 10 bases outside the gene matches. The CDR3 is CSVYSRDRDNEQYF. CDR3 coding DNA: TGCAGCGTTTACTCACGGGACAGGGATAACGAGCAGTACTTC.

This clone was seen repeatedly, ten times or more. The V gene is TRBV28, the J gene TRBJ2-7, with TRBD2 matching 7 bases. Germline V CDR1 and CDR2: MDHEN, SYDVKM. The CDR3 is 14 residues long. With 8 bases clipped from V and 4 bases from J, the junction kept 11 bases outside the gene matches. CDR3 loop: CASSSGRGYYEQYF. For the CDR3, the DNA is TGTGCCAGCTCCTCGGGGAGGGGCTATTACGAGCAGTACTTC.

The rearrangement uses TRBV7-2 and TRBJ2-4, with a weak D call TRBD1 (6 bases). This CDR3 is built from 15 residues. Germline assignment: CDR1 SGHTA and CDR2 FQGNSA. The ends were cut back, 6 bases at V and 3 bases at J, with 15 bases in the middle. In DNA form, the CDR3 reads TGTGCCAGCAGGGGTACCGGGACACTCAAAAACATTCAGTACTTC. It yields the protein CASRGTGTLKNIQYF.

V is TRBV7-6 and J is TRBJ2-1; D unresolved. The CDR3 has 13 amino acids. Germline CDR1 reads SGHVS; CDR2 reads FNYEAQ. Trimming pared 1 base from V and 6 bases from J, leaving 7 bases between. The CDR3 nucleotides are TGTGCCAGCAGCTTAGGGGAAATCAATGAGCAGTTCTTC. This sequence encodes CASSLGEINEQFF. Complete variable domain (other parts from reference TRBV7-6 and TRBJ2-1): GAGVSQSPRYKVTKRGQDVALRCDPISGHVSLYWYRQALGQGPEFLTYFNYEAQQDKSGLPNDRFSAERPEGSISTLTIQRTEQRDSAMYRCASSLGEINEQFFGPGTRLTVL.

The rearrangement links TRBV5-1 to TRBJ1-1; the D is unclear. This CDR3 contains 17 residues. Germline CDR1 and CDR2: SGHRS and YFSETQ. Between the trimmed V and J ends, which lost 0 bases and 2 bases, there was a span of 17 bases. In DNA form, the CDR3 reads TGCGCCAGCAGCTTGGCCCCTGGGATACCAAAAAACACTGAAGCTTTCTTT. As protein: CASSLAPGIPKNTEAFF. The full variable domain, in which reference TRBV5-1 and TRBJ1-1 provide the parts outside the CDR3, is KAGVTQTPRYLIKTRGQQVTLSCSPISGHRSVSWYQQTPGQGLQFLFEYFSETQRNKGNFPGRFSGRQFSNSRSEMNVSTLELGDSALYLCASSLAPGIPKNTEAFFGQGTRLTVV.

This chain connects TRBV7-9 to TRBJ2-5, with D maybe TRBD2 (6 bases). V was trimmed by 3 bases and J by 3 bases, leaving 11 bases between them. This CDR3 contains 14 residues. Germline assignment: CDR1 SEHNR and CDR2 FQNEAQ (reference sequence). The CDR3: CASSFGGMKETQYF. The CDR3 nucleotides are TGTGCCAGCAGCTTCGGAGGGATGAAAGAGACCCAGTACTTC.

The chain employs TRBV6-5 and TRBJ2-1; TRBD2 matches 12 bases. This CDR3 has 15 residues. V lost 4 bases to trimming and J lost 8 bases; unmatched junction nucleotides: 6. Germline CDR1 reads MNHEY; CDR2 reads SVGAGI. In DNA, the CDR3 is TGTGCCAGCAGTTTCCGGACTAGCGGGATTGATGAGCAGTTCTTC. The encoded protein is CASSFRTSGIDEQFF.

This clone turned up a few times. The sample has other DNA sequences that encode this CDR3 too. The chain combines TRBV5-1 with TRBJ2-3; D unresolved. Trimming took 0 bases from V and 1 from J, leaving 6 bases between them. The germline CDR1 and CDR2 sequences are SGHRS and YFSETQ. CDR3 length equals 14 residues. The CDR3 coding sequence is TGCGCCAGCAGCTTGGATCCTGGCACAGATACGCAGTATTTT. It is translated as CASSLDPGTDTQYF.